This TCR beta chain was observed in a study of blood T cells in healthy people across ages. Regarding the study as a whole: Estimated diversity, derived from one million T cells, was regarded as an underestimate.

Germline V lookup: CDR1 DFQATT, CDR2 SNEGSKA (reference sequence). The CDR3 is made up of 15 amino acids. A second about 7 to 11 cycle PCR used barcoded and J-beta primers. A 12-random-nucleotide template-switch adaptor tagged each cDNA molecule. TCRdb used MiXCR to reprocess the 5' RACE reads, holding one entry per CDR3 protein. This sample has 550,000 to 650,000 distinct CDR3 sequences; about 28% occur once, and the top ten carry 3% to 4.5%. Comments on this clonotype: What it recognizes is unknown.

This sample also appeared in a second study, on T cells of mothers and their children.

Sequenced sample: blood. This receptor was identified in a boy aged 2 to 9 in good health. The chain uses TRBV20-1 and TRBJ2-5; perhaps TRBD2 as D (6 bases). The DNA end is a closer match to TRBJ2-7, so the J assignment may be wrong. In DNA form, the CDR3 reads TGCAGTGCTAGGACGGGAGTTGGCGGGGCCTACGAGCAGTACTTC. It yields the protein CSARTGVGGAYEQYF.